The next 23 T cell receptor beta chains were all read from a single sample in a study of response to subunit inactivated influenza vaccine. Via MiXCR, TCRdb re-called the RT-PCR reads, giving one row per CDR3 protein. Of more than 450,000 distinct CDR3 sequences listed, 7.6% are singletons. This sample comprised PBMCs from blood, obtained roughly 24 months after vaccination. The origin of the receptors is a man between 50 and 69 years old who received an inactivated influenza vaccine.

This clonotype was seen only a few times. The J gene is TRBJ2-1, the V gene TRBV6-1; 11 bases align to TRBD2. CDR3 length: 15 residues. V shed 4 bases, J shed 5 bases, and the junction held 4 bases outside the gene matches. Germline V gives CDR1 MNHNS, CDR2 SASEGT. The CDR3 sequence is CASSGGTSGDNEQFF. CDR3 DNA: TGTGCCAGCAGTGGCGGGACTAGCGGAGACAATGAGCAGTTCTTC.

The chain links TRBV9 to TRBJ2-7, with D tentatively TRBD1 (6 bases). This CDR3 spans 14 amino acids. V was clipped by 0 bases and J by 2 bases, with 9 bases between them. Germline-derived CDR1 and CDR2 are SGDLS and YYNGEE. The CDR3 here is CASSVEPGAYEQYF. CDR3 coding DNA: TGTGCCAGCAGCGTAGAACCAGGGGCCTACGAGCAGTACTTC.

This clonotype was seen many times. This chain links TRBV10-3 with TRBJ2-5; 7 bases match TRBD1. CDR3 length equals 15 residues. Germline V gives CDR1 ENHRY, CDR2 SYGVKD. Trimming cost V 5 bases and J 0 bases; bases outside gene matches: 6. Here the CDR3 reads CAISPGRGYQETQYF. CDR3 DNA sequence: TGTGCCATCAGTCCGGGCAGGGGGTACCAAGAGACCCAGTACTTC.

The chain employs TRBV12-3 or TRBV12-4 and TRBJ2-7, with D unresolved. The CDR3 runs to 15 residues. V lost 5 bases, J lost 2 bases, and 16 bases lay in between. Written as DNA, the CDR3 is TGTGCCAGCAGTGTTCGCCGGGTTAAAGCCTACGAGCAGTACTTC. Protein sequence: CASSVRRVKAYEQYF.

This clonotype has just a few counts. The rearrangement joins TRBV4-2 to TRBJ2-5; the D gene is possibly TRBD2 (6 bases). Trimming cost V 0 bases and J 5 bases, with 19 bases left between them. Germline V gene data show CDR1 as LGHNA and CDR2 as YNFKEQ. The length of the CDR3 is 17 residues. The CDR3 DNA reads TGTGCCAGCAGCCAAGATGTGGGGTCCGGGGGTCGGGAGACCCAGTACTTC. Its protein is CASSQDVGSGGRETQYF.

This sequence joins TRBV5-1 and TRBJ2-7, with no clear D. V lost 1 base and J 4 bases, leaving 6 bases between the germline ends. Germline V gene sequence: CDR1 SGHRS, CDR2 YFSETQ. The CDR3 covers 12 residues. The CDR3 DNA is TGCGCCAGCAGCTTGACACGTTACGAGCAGTACTTC. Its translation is CASSLTRYEQYF.

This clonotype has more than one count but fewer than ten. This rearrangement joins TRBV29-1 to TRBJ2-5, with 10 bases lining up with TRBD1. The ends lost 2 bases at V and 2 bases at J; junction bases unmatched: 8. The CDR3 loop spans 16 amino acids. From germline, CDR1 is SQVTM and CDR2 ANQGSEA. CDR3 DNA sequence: TGCAGCGTTGAATGGTTACCGGGACAGGGGCAAGAGACCCAGTACTTC. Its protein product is CSVEWLPGQGQETQYF. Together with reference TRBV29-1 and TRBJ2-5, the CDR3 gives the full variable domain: SAVISQKPSRDICQRGTSLTIQCQVDSQVTMMFWYRQQPGQSLTLIATANQGSEATYESGFVIDKFPISRPNLTFSTLTVSNMSPEDSSIYLCSVEWLPGQGQETQYFGPGTRLLVL.

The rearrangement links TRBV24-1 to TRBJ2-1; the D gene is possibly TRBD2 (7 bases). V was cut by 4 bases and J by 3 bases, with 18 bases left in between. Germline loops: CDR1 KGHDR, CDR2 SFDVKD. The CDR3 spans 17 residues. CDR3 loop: CATSEPGGRGGYNEQFF. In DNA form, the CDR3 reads TGTGCCACCAGTGAACCCGGTGGTAGGGGGGGCTACAATGAGCAGTTCTTC.

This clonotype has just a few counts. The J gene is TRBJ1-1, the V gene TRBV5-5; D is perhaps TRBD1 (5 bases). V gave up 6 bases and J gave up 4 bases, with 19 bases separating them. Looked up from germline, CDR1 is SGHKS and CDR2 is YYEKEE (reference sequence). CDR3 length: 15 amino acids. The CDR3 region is CASTIGDLRGTEAFF. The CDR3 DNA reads TGTGCCAGCACCATAGGGGACCTACGGGGCACTGAAGCTTTCTTT.

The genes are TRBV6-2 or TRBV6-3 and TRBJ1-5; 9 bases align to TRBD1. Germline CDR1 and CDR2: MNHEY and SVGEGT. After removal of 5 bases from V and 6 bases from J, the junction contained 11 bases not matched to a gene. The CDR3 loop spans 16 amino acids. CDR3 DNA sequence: TGTGCCAGCAGTCCGCATCGGACAGGGGAATTTCAGCCCCAGCATTTT. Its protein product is CASSPHRTGEFQPQHF.

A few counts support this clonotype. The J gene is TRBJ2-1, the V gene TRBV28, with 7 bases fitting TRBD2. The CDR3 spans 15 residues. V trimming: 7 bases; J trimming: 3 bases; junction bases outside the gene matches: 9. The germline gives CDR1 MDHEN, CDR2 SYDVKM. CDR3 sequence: CASNTRDYRYNEQFF. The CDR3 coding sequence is TGTGCCAGCAATACCCGGGACTACCGCTACAATGAGCAGTTCTTC.

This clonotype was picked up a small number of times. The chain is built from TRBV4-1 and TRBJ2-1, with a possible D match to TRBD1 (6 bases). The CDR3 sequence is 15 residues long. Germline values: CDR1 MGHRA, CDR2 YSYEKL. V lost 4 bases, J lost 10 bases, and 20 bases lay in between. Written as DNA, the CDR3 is TGCGCCAGCAGCCCCCTCGGTCCCGGGACATTAGAGCAGTTCTTC. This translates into CASSPLGPGTLEQFF.

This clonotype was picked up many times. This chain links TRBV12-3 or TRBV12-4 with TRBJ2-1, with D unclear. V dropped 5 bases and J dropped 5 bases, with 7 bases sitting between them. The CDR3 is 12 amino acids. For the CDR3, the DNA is TGTGCCAGCAGTCCTCGGGACAATGAGCAGTTCTTC. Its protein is CASSPRDNEQFF.

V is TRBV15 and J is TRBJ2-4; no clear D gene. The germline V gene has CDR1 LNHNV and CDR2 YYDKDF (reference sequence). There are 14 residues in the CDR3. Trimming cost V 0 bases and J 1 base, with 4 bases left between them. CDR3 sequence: CATSRDPAKNIQYF. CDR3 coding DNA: TGTGCCACCAGCAGAGATCCCGCCAAAAACATTCAGTACTTC.

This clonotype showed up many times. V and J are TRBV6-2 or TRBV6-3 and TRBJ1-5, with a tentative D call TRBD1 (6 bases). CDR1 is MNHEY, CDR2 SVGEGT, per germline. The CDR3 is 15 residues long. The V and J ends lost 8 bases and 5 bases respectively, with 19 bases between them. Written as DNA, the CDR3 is TGTGCCAGCCGCAGGGGTAAAAGGGAGTATCAGCCCCAGCATTTT. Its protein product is CASRRGKREYQPQHF.

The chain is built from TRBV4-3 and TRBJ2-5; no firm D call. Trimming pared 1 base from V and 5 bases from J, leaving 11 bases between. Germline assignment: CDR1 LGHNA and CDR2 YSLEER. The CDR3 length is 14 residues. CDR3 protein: CASSQGLGMETQYF. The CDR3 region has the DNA TGCGCCAGCAGCCAAGGGTTGGGGATGGAGACCCAGTACTTC.

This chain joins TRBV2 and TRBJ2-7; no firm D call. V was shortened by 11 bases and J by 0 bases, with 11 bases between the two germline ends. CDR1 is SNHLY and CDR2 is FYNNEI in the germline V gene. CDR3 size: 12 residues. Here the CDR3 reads CARTQFSYEQYF. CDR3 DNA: TGTGCCCGCACACAGTTCTCCTACGAGCAGTACTTC.

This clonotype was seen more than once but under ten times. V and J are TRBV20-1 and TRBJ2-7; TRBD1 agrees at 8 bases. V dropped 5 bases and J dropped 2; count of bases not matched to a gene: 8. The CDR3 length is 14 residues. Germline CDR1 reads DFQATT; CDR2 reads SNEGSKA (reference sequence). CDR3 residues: CSAGGQGSAYEQYF. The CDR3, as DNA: TGCAGTGCTGGAGGACAGGGCTCAGCCTACGAGCAGTACTTC.

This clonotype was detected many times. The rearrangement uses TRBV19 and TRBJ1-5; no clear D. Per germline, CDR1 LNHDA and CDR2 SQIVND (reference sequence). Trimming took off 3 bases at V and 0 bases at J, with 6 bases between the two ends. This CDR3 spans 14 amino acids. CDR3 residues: CASSMDGSNQPQHF. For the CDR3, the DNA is TGTGCCAGTAGTATGGATGGTAGCAATCAGCCCCAGCATTTT.

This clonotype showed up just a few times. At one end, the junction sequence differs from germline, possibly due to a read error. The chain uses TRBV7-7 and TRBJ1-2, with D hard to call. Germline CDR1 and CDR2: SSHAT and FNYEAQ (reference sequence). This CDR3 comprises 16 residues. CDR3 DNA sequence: TGTGCTAGCAGCCCCCTATCCCCCAGGACCCGCCCTGGCTACACCTTC. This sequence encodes CASSPLSPRTRPGYTF. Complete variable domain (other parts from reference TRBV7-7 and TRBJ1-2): GAGVSQSPRYKVTKRGQDVTLRCDPISSHATLYWYQQALGQGPEFLTYFNYEAQPDKSGLPSDRFSAERPEGSISTLTIQRTEQRDSAMYRCASSPLSPRTRPGYTFGSGTRLTVV.

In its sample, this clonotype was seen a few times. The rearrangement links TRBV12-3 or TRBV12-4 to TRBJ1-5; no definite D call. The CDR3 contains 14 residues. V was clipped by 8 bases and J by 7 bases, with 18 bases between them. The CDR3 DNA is TGTGCCAGCCGCTCCTCGGCGGGCAGCCAGCCCCAGCATTTT. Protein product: CASRSSAGSQPQHF.

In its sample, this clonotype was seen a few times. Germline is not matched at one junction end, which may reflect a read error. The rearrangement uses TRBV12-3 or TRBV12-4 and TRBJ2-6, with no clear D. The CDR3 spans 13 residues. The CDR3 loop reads CASSLSWANVLTF. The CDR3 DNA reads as TGTGCCAGCAGTCTCTCTTGGGCCAACGTCCTGACTTTC.

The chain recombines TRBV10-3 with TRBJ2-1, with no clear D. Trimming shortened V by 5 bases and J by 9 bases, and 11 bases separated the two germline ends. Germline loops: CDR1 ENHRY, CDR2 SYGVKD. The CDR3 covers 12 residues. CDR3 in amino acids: CAISPQSSEQFF. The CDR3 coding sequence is TGTGCCATCAGTCCCCAGAGTAGTGAGCAGTTCTTC.